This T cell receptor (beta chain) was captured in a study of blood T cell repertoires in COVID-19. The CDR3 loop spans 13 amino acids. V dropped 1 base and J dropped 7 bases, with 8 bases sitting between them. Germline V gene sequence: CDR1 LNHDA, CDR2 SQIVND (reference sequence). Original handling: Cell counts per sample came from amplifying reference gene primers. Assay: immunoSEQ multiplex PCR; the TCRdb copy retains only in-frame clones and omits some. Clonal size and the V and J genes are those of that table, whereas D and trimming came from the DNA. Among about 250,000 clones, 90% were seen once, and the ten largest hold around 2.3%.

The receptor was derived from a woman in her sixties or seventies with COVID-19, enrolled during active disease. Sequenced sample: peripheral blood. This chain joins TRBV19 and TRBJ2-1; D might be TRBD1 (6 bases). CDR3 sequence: CASSIGTVNEQFF. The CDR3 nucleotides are TGTGCCAGTAGTATAGGGACAGTAAATGAGCAGTTCTTC.